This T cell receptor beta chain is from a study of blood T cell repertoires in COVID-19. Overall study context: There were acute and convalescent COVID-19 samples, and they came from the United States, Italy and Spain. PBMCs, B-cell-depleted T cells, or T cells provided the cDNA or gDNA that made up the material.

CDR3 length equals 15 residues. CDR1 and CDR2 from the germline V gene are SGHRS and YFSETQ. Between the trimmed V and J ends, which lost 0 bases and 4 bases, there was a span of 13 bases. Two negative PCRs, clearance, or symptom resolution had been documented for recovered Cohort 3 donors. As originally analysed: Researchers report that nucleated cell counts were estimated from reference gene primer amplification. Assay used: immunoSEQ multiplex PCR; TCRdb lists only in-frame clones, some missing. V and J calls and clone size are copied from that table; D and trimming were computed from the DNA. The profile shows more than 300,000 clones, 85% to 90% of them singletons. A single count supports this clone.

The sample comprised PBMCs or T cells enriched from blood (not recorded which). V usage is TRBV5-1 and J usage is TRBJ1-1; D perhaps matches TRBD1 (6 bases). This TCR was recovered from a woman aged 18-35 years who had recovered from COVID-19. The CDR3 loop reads CASSLGTAGATEAFF. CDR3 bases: TGCGCCAGCAGCTTGGGTACGGCAGGGGCCACTGAAGCTTTCTTT.